This is a list of T cell receptor beta chains from one sample in a study of cytomegalovirus exposure and HLA in healthy donors. Assay used: immunoSEQ multiplex PCR; TCRdb lists only in-frame clones, some missing. Seen here are about 94,000 clones, less than 10% observed once, and the top ten hold 2.3%. The specimen was PBMCs. These receptors all stem from a man aged 50 to 60 in good health and CMV-seronegative. CDR3s include the opening cysteine and the closing phenylalanine or tryptophan. Each record gives: J gene, V gene, clone size, D gene, CDR3 DNA, CDR3 protein. D genes are given only for firm matches. Expanded clones get a size class; other rows say once, few or many, or leave the size out.

j_gene: TRBJ1-1; v_gene: TRBV7-6; abundance: few; d_gene: NA; CDR3nt: TGTGCCAGCAGCTTACAGTCCGGGGGGAACACTGAAGCTTTCTTT; CDR3aa: CASSLQSGGNTEAFF
j_gene: TRBJ2-3; v_gene: TRBV7-2; abundance: NA; d_gene: TRBD2; CDR3nt: TGTGCCAGCAGCTTTAGCGGGTTTAGCACAGATACGCAGTATTTT; CDR3aa: CASSFSGFSTDTQYF
j_gene: TRBJ1-3; v_gene: TRBV27; abundance: NA; d_gene: NA; CDR3nt: TGTGCCAGCAGTTCCTACGGACAGACTGGAAACACCATATATTTT; CDR3aa: CASSSYGQTGNTIYF
j_gene: TRBJ2-2; v_gene: TRBV2; abundance: NA; d_gene: NA; CDR3nt: TGTGCCAGCAGTGTTGACAGCGTCCGGACCGGGGAGCTGTTTTTT; CDR3aa: CASSVDSVRTGELFF
j_gene: TRBJ1-1; v_gene: TRBV5-1; abundance: few; d_gene: TRBD1; CDR3nt: TGCGCCAGCAGCCCAGGGGGCAGATTCACTGAAGCTTTCTTT; CDR3aa: CASSPGGRFTEAFF
j_gene: TRBJ2-5; v_gene: TRBV28; abundance: NA; d_gene: NA; CDR3nt: TGTGCCAGCAGTTTTGCCACACAAGAGACCCAGTACTTC; CDR3aa: CASSFATQETQYF
j_gene: TRBJ1-1; v_gene: TRBV19; abundance: few; d_gene: TRBD1; CDR3nt: TGTGCCAGTACCCATGACAGGGGCACTGAAGCTTTCTTT; CDR3aa: CASTHDRGTEAFF
j_gene: TRBJ2-7; v_gene: TRBV6-1; abundance: few; d_gene: NA; CDR3nt: TGTGCCAGCAGTGAGAAGGACTTGATTACCTACGAGCAGTACTTC; CDR3aa: CASSEKDLITYEQYF
j_gene: TRBJ2-1; v_gene: TRBV4-3; abundance: NA; d_gene: TRBD1; CDR3nt: TGCGCCAGCAGCCAAGATGCGGGACAGGGGATCAAGCAGTTCTTC; CDR3aa: CASSQDAGQGIKQFF
j_gene: TRBJ1-1; v_gene: TRBV21-1; abundance: few; d_gene: NA; CDR3nt: TGTGCCAGCAGCAAAGTACCAGGGGGCAGAACTGAAGCTTTCTTT; CDR3aa: CASSKVPGGRTEAFF
j_gene: TRBJ1-2; v_gene: TRBV7-9; abundance: few; d_gene: TRBD1; CDR3nt: TGTGCCAGCAGCCGGCAGGGGGCGGAATATGGCTACACCTTC; CDR3aa: CASSRQGAEYGYTF
j_gene: TRBJ2-5; v_gene: TRBV9; abundance: few; d_gene: NA; CDR3nt: TGTGCCAGCAGCGACCTTGGGCACCAAGAGACCCAGTACTTC; CDR3aa: CASSDLGHQETQYF
j_gene: TRBJ2-7; v_gene: TRBV27; abundance: NA; d_gene: TRBD1; CDR3nt: TGTGCCAGCAGTTTCGGACAGGGGAGCTCCTACGAGCAGTACTTC; CDR3aa: CASSFGQGSSYEQYF
j_gene: TRBJ2-2; v_gene: TRBV6-4; abundance: few; d_gene: TRBD1; CDR3nt: TGTGCCAGCAGTGACGGCAGGGGGCAAGCCGGGGAGCTGTTTTTT; CDR3aa: CASSDGRGQAGELFF
j_gene: TRBJ1-3; v_gene: TRBV18; abundance: few; d_gene: TRBD1; CDR3nt: TGTGCCAGCTCATCGGGACAGGGAGCTGGAAACACCATATATTTT; CDR3aa: CASSSGQGAGNTIYF
j_gene: TRBJ2-2; v_gene: TRBV27; abundance: NA; d_gene: NA; CDR3nt: TGTGCCAGCAGTTTATTCGGTATGGCGAACACCGGGGAGCTGTTTTTT; CDR3aa: CASSLFGMANTGELFF